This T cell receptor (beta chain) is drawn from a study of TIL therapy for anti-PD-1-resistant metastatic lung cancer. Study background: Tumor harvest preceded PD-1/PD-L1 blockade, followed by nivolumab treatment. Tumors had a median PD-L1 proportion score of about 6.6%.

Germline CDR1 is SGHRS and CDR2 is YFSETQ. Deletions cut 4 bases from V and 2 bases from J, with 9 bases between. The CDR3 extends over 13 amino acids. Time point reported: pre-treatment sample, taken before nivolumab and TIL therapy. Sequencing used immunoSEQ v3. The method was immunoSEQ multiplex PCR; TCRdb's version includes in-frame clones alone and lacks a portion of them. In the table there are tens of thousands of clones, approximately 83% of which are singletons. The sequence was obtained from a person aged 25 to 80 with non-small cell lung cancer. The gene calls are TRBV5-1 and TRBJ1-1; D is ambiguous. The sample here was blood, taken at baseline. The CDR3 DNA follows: TGCGCCAGCAGCACGACCCCCAACACTGAAGCTTTCTTT. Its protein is CASSTTPNTEAFF.